A selection of T cell receptor beta chains follows, all from one sample in a study of identical twins. TCRdb analysed the 5' RACE reads with MiXCR anew, one entry per CDR3 protein. In the table there are fewer than 900,000 distinct CDR3 sequences, roughly 18% of which are singletons. These records were also assigned to another study, of T cells expressing NK-cell markers.

The specimen sequenced was PBMCs. The receptor set was obtained from a woman younger than 30 in good health. CDR3s include the opening cysteine and the closing phenylalanine or tryptophan. The D gene is left open where the match is weak. The size of a clone is reported for some rows only, either as once, few or many, or as a class for expanded clones.

. | TRBJ2-3 | TRBV10-1 | TRBD2 | CASSESGRVTDTQYF | TGCGCCAGCTCCGAAAGCGGGAGGGTCACAGATACGCAGTATTTT
many | TRBJ1-5 | TRBV6-1 | . | CASTPQGLGNQPQHF | TGTGCCAGCACCCCGCAGGGGTTGGGCAATCAGCCCCAGCATTTT
few | TRBJ2-7 | TRBV5-6 | . | CASSLAGPEQYF | TGTGCCAGCAGCTTGGCGGGGCCCGAGCAGTACTTC
. | TRBJ2-1 | TRBV4-2 | TRBD2 | CASSQILAGGAYNEQFF | TGTGCCAGCAGCCAAATTCTGGCGGGGGGGGCTTACAATGAGCAGTTCTTC
. | TRBJ2-3 | TRBV4-3 | TRBD2 | CASSSGTSGSSTDTQYF | TGCGCCAGCAGCTCAGGGACTAGCGGGAGTAGTACAGATACGCAGTATTTT
few | TRBJ1-2 | TRBV3-1 | . | CASSQAAHGYTF | TGTGCCAGCAGCCAAGCGGCTCATGGCTACACCTTC
few | TRBJ2-1 | TRBV6-1 | . | CASSLSPDNEQFF | TGTGCCAGCAGCCTTTCGCCCGACAATGAGCAGTTCTTC
. | TRBJ2-7 | TRBV27 | . | CASSSGADGGEQYF | TGTGCCAGCAGCTCAGGGGCCGACGGGGGAGAGCAGTACTTC
many | TRBJ2-5 | TRBV12-3/TRBV12-4 | . | CASSSAGETQYF | TGTGCCAGCAGTTCGGCGGGGGAGACCCAGTACTTC
few | TRBJ2-5 | TRBV6-1 | . | CASRGAGRQETQYF | TGTGCCAGCAGGGGAGCGGGCCGCCAAGAGACCCAGTACTTC
few | TRBJ2-1 | TRBV7-9 | TRBD2 | CASSFQSGRSYNEQFF | TGTGCCAGCAGCTTTCAAAGCGGGAGATCCTACAATGAGCAGTTCTTC
few | TRBJ2-7 | TRBV5-1 | . | CASSRVSVSAYEQYF | TGCGCCAGCAGCCGGGTGAGCGTATCAGCCTACGAGCAGTACTTC
few | TRBJ2-7 | TRBV5-1 | . | CASSWPGDYEQYF | TGCGCCAGCAGCTGGCCAGGGGACTACGAGCAGTACTTC
. | TRBJ2-6 | TRBV7-9 | . | CASSRGTTSGANVLTF | TGTGCCAGCAGTCGGGGGACGACTTCTGGGGCCAACGTCCTGACTTTC
few | TRBJ2-7 | TRBV20-1 | . | CSASGMVDPEQYF | TGCAGTGCTAGTGGGATGGTAGACCCCGAGCAGTACTTC
many | TRBJ2-3 | TRBV7-2 | TRBD2 | CASSRDLAGGQDTQYF | TGTGCCAGCAGCAGGGACCTAGCGGGGGGGCAAGATACGCAGTATTTT
few | TRBJ2-3 | TRBV7-2 | . | CASSLVNLGSDTQYF | TGTGCCAGCAGCTTAGTAAATTTAGGCTCGGATACGCAGTATTTT
. | TRBJ1-4 | TRBV18 | TRBD1 | CASSRTGTGEKLFF | TGTGCCAGCTCACGGACAGGGACGGGTGAAAAACTGTTTTTT
few | TRBJ2-2 | TRBV7-9 | . | CAITRPTGELFF | TGTGCCATCACAAGACCGACCGGGGAGCTGTTTTTT
. | TRBJ2-7 | TRBV11-2 | . | CASSFLDSYEQYF | TGTGCCAGCAGCTTTCTTGACTCCTACGAGCAGTACTTC
. | TRBJ2-5 | TRBV10-3 | . | CAIGTVQETQYF | TGTGCCATTGGGACCGTCCAAGAGACCCAGTACTTC
few | TRBJ1-1 | TRBV20-1 | . | CSARDMEKAFF | TGCAGTGCTAGAGATATGGAGAAAGCTTTCTTT
few | TRBJ2-5 | TRBV20-1 | TRBD2 | CSARGVPSGGYQETQYF | TGCAGTGCTAGAGGGGTTCCTAGCGGGGGGTACCAAGAGACCCAGTACTTC
. | TRBJ2-2 | TRBV20-1 | . | CSARDYSTGELFF | TGCAGTGCTAGAGACTACAGCACCGGGGAGCTGTTTTTT
few | TRBJ1-2 | TRBV10-3 | . | CATSGPENYGYTF | TGTGCCACCTCCGGGCCGGAAAACTATGGCTACACCTTC
few | TRBJ1-5 | TRBV20-1 | . | CSVKASNQPQHF | TGCAGTGTTAAAGCGAGTAATCAGCCCCAGCATTTT
few | TRBJ1-4 | TRBV5-1 | . | CASSSPGIGKLFF | TGCGCCAGCAGCTCCCCTGGGATTGGAAAACTGTTTTTT
many | TRBJ2-1 | TRBV12-3/TRBV12-4 | . | CASSFKGGADNEQFF | TGTGCCAGCAGTTTTAAAGGAGGGGCCGACAATGAGCAGTTCTTC
. | TRBJ2-1 | TRBV20-1 | . | CSARIALGNEQFF | TGCAGTGCTAGAATAGCGTTGGGGAATGAGCAGTTCTTC
. | TRBJ1-1 | TRBV20-1 | . | CSGEGVLEAFF | TGCAGTGGGGAAGGGGTCCTTGAAGCTTTCTTT
. | TRBJ2-7 | TRBV5-6 | . | CASSLVDRYELYF | TGTGCCAGCAGCTTGGTGGACCGGTACGAGCTGTACTTC
. | TRBJ2-4 | TRBV10-3 | . | CAVGGIAKNIQYF | TGTGCCGTGGGCGGGATAGCCAAAAACATTCAGTACTTC
few | TRBJ2-1 | TRBV20-1 | TRBD2 | CSVLRGGYNEQFF | TGCAGTGTGCTGCGGGGGGGATACAATGAGCAGTTCTTC
few | TRBJ2-1 | TRBV20-1 | TRBD2 | CSAHGRYGSYNEQFF | TGCAGTGCTCACGGGAGGTACGGCTCCTACAATGAGCAGTTCTTC
. | TRBJ2-3 | TRBV6-1 | . | CASKQEISTHTQYF | TGTGCCAGCAAGCAGGAGATCTCCACACATACGCAGTATTTT
. | TRBJ1-2 | TRBV7-2 | . | CASSLGPHYGYTF | TGTGCCAGCAGCCTCGGACCGCATTATGGCTACACCTTC
. | TRBJ2-1 | TRBV6-1 | TRBD2 | CASNPLAGSVNEQFF | TGTGCCAGCAACCCTCTAGCGGGTTCGGTGAATGAGCAGTTCTTC
. | TRBJ2-1 | TRBV7-6 | TRBD2 | CASSPSISGGRNEQFF | TGTGCCAGCAGCCCAAGCATCAGCGGGGGTAGGAATGAGCAGTTCTTC
. | TRBJ2-2 | TRBV20-1 | . | CSASPRPADTGELFF | TGCAGTGCTAGCCCCCGACCTGCGGACACCGGGGAGCTGTTTTTT
few | TRBJ1-4 | TRBV12-3/TRBV12-4 | . | CASKKDSFNEKLFF | TGTGCCAGCAAAAAGGACAGCTTTAATGAAAAACTGTTTTTT
. | TRBJ2-1 | TRBV27 | TRBD2 | CASSWSAGDNEQFF | TGTGCCAGCAGTTGGTCAGCGGGAGACAATGAGCAGTTCTTC
. | TRBJ2-3 | TRBV7-9 | TRBD1 | CASSLGQGRGTDTQYF | TGTGCCAGCAGCTTAGGACAGGGCCGAGGCACAGATACGCAGTATTTT
few | TRBJ2-1 | TRBV7-8 | TRBD2 | CASSLAGLAGDSEQFF | TGTGCCAGCAGCTTAGCGGGACTAGCGGGAGACAGTGAGCAGTTCTTC
. | TRBJ1-1 | TRBV20-1 | TRBD1 | CSAVAHRGGNTEAFF | TGCAGTGCGGTCGCTCACAGGGGCGGGAACACTGAAGCTTTCTTT
few | TRBJ2-7 | TRBV20-1 | . | CSATPNYEQYF | TGCAGTGCTACTCCCAACTACGAGCAGTACTTC
few | TRBJ1-4 | TRBV6-1 | . | CASQATGKEKLFF | TGTGCCAGCCAAGCAACAGGGAAGGAAAAACTGTTTTTT
few | TRBJ2-2 | TRBV5-1 | . | CASSSSGFDGELFF | TGCGCCAGCAGCTCATCCGGGTTTGACGGGGAGCTGTTTTTT
. | TRBJ1-4 | TRBV10-3 | . | CAISGGSAGFEKLFF | TGTGCCATCAGTGGGGGGAGCGCAGGTTTTGAAAAACTGTTTTTT
. | TRBJ2-7 | TRBV20-1 | TRBD2 | CSATGTSGGDPYEQYF | TGCAGTGCTACTGGGACTAGCGGGGGGGACCCCTACGAGCAGTACTTC
few | TRBJ2-1 | TRBV12-3/TRBV12-4 | . | CASSPLGSRANEQFF | TGTGCCAGCAGTCCCTTAGGGTCGAGGGCTAATGAGCAGTTCTTC
few | TRBJ2-1 | TRBV20-1 | . | CSARDLQWDEQFF | TGCAGTGCTAGAGATCTCCAGTGGGATGAGCAGTTCTTC
. | TRBJ1-1 | TRBV12-5 | . | CASTQDWDTEAFF | TGTGCTTCAACACAGGATTGGGACACTGAAGCTTTCTTT
. | TRBJ2-1 | TRBV5-1 | TRBD2 | CASSLGTSGSLNEQFF | TGCGCCAGCAGCTTGGGGACTAGCGGGAGTCTAAATGAGCAGTTCTTC
many | TRBJ1-5 | TRBV5-1 | . | CASSLEGYDNQPQHF | TGCGCCAGCAGCTTGGAGGGGTACGACAATCAGCCCCAGCATTTT
. | TRBJ1-3 | TRBV20-1 | . | CAGPFGGNTIYF | TGCGCAGGCCCTTTTGGAGGAAACACCATATATTTT